This entry describes one T cell receptor (beta chain). This clone showed up just once. Its antigen has not been determined. No per-base quality is available; no much larger clone lies one base away. The immunoSEQ Assay, a bias-controlled multiplex PCR, was used to amplify TCRbeta CDR3 regions from genomic DNA. Processing in the source paper ran as follows. Within the assay, amplification of reference gene primers was used to estimate how many nucleated cells each sample contained. To quantify the absolute abundance of each unique TCRbeta CDR3 rearrangement, sequence reads were collapsed and filtered. For each sample, productive Simpson clonality was calculated as the square root of Simpson's diversity index across productive rearrangements. Drawn from immuneACCESS, this table holds only the in-frame rearrangements with V and J called that TCRdb kept. Clones are partly lost; checked studies trace under half to an unresolved V gene and leave the rest unexplained. D and trimming were read from the DNA, whereas the V and J calls and clone size are those reported in that table. This sample gives 110,000 or so clones in total; around 80% of them show up just once. Together, the top ten hold about 4.5% of the sample.

The record originates from a study of blood T cell repertoires in COVID-19 (dated by TCRdb to about 2020). A note on the overall study: Samples covering the acute and convalescent phases of COVID-19 were provided by collaborators in the United States, Italy and Spain. Sample metadata almost always included a de-identified subject ID, COVID-19 status, age in years and sex. The repertoires were made available in a free public database intended to serve as a resource for research on the immune response to SARS-CoV-2. Where available, HLA class I and class II types were taken from metadata supplied by the sample provider and were not determined by assay-based typing. Samples were obtained from the ongoing ImmuneRACE study (first 160 participants) and from 950 to 1,500 subjects provided by 6 global collaborators. The material from the prospective study consisted of cDNA or gDNA derived from T cells, B-cell-depleted T cells, or PBMCs. Subjects who had been exposed to COVID-19, were actively infected with it, or had recovered from it provided the deeply sampled blood TCRbeta repertoires that made up the dataset.

Points the paper makes about the study in general: Clinical and demographic metadata were provided uncurated, with the amount varying by source and participant.

Collaborating institutions collected whole blood in K2EDTA tubes following their own protocols. For TCRbeta analysis, collaborators shipped samples in one of three forms: frozen whole blood, isolated PBMCs, or DNA extracted from either of those sample types. The CDR3 contains 15 residues, cysteine and phenylalanine counted. Kept here is only the CDR3 DNA, which spans 45 bases and is read in frame from base 1. CDR1 and CDR2 (KGHDR, SFDVKD) derive from the germline V gene. V and J are trimmed by 2 bases and 4 bases, and the gene matches miss 4 bases of the junction. The rearrangement joined TRBV24-1 to TRBJ2-1; 7 of the junction bases match TRBD2. Sequencing input: peripheral blood. The receptor comes from a human donor in a cohort sampled during active or convalescent COVID-19. The nucleotide sequence reads as follows: TGTGCCACCAGTGATTACGGTAGCGGGTACAATGAGCAGTTCTTC. The encoded protein is CATSDYGSGYNEQFF.